One T cell receptor beta chain is described in this entry. The entry originates in a study of blood T cell repertoires in COVID-19. About the study: Acute and convalescent COVID-19 specimens originated in the United States, Italy and Spain. Nucleic acid was either cDNA or gDNA, and it came from T cells, B-cell-depleted T cells, or PBMCs.

In the study's own analysis: Reference gene primer amplification yielded estimated nucleated cell counts. The method was immunoSEQ multiplex PCR; TCRdb's version includes in-frame clones alone and lacks a portion of them. V and J calls and clone size are copied from that table; D and trimming were computed from the DNA. The sample records about 160,000 clones, 85% to 95% being singletons. Germline CDR1 KGHDR, CDR2 SFDVKD. Losses at the gene ends were 10 bases for V and 3 bases for J; bases not matched to a gene: 7. The CDR3 has 14 amino acids. The sequenced material came from peripheral blood. The genes are TRBV24-1 and TRBJ2-3; 9 bases line up with TRBD2. This receptor was identified in a woman between 45 and 65 years old with acute or convalescent COVID-19. CDR3 amino acids: CATAGLANTDTQYF. Written as DNA, the CDR3 is TGTGCCACGGCGGGACTAGCAAATACAGATACGCAGTATTTT.